Listed below are T cell receptor beta chains from one sample, sequenced in a study of shared T cell receptors in the human thymus. Assay used: immunoSEQ multiplex PCR; TCRdb lists only in-frame clones, some missing. The repertoire includes roughly 560,000 clones, roughly 74% of them detected once, and approximately 0.013% sits in the top ten. This sample also appeared in a second study, on human thymus T cells.

What was sequenced was thymocytes. Every receptor here comes from a boy in the first two years of life with a congenital heart defect. The CDR3 runs from the conserved cysteine through the conserved F or W. Fields, in order: V gene, D gene, clone size, J gene, CDR3 DNA, CDR3 protein. A D gene is named only where the DNA matches it firmly. Expanded clones get a size class; other rows say once, few or many, or leave the size out.

>TRBV21-1|NA|few|TRBJ2-7
TGTGCCAGCAGCAAAGTCGAGTCGGGCTACGAGCAGTACTTC
CASSKVESGYEQYF
>TRBV30|TRBD1|NA|TRBJ2-1
TGTGCCTGGAGGACGACAGGGGGCCACACTAGCGGAGCCTACAATGAGCAGTTCTTC
CAWRTTGGHTSGAYNEQFF
>TRBV7-6|NA|NA|TRBJ2-3
TGTGCCAGCAGTTCTAAACGGGGCACAGATACGCAGTATTTT
CASSSKRGTDTQYF
>TRBV6-5|TRBD2|NA|TRBJ2-7
TGTGCCAGCAGTACCCGACTAGCGGGGCCCTACGAGCAGTACTTC
CASSTRLAGPYEQYF
>TRBV28|NA|NA|TRBJ1-2
TGTGCCAGCAGTCTCCCGGGTGGCTATGGCTACACCTTC
CASSLPGGYGYTF
>TRBV10-1|NA|NA|TRBJ1-3
TGCGCCCCCCCGGGGGACCCGCGGAACACCATATATTTT
CAPPGDPRNTIYF
>TRBV7-2|TRBD2|NA|TRBJ2-1
TGTGCCAGCAGCTTAGATGGGCAGCCCATAGCGGGGGGAGATGAGCAGTTCTTC
CASSLDGQPIAGGDEQFF
>TRBV2|TRBD1|NA|TRBJ1-3
TGTGCCACCTACTCAGGGGGCTCTGGAAACACCATATATTTT
CATYSGGSGNTIYF
>TRBV7-9|NA|NA|TRBJ2-7
TGTGCCAGCAGCTTAAGGAGGGCCTACGAGCAGTACTTC
CASSLRRAYEQYF
>TRBV7-2|TRBD2|NA|TRBJ2-1
TGTGCCAGCAGCTTACGACTAGCGGGGCACAATGAGCAGTTCTTC
CASSLRLAGHNEQFF
>TRBV27|NA|NA|TRBJ2-3
TGTGCCAGCAGTTTAGGGACTGGCTTTACGCAGTATTTT
CASSLGTGFTQYF
>TRBV6-5|NA|NA|TRBJ2-7
TGTGCCAGCAGTTACTCAGGGACACCCAGAACCTACGAGCAGTACTTC
CASSYSGTPRTYEQYF
>TRBV28|TRBD1|NA|TRBJ2-7
TGTGCCAGCAGTTTAGGGGGACAGGCCTCTCCTCCCGACGAGCAGTACTTC
CASSLGGQASPPDEQYF
>TRBV28|NA|NA|TRBJ1-2
TGTGCCAGCAGTCCCGGTCCTGATGGCTACACCTTC
CASSPGPDGYTF
>TRBV6-5|TRBD1|NA|TRBJ2-1
TGTGCCAGCAGCCTTAGGGGGCCCTCCTACAATGAGCAGTTCTTC
CASSLRGPSYNEQFF
>TRBV6-4|NA|once|TRBJ1-2
TGTGCCAGCAGTGACTCAGGGGGGGTAGTCTATGGCTACACCTTC
CASSDSGGVVYGYTF
>TRBV12-5|TRBD1|NA|TRBJ1-2
TGTGCTAGTGGTGGGACAGGGGAGGATGGCTACACCTTC
CASGGTGEDGYTF
>TRBV4-1|TRBD1|NA|TRBJ1-4
TGCGCCAGCAGCCTCTACCGGGACAGGGTGAACGAAAAACTGTTTTTT
CASSLYRDRVNEKLFF
>TRBV10-2|TRBD2|NA|TRBJ2-2
TGCGCCAGCAGTGTAGCGGGATCTCGTGGGGAGCTGTTTTTT
CASSVAGSRGELFF